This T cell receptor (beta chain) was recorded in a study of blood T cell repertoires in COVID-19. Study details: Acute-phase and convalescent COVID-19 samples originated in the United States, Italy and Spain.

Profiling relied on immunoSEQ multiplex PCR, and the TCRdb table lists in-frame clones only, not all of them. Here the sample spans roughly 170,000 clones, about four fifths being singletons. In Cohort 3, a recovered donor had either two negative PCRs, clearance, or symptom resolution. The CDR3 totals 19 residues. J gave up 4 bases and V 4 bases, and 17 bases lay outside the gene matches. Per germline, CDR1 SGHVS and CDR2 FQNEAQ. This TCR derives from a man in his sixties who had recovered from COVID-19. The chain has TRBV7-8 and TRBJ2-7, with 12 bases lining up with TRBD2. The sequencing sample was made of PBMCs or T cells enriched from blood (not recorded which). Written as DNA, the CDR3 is TGTGCCAGCAGCTCCCAACGTGCGACTACTAGCGGGGGGTGGTACGAGCAGTACTTC. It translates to CASSSQRATTSGGWYEQYF. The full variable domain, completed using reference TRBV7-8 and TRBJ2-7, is GAGVSQSPRYKVAKRGQDVALRCDPISGHVSLFWYQQALGQGPEFLTYFQNEAQLDKSGLPSDRFFAERPEGSVSTLKIQRTQQEDSAVYLCASSSQRATTSGGWYEQYFGPGTRLTVT.